One and the same sample provided the 29 T cell receptor beta chains below, sequenced in a study of identical twins. A single record per CDR3 protein comes from TCRdb applying MiXCR to the 5' RACE reads. The sample shows approximately 670,000 distinct CDR3 sequences, over 5% of them seen only once. Sequenced: naive T cells sorted from blood. These receptors came from a man younger than 35 in good health.

The sample holds a few counts of this clonotype. The J gene is TRBJ1-1, the V gene TRBV10-2; possibly TRBD1 for D (5 bases). The CDR3 is 14 residues long. Germline CDR1 and CDR2: WSHSY and SAAADI. The V end lost 6 bases, the J end lost 5 bases, and 16 bases lay between the germline ends. The CDR3 loop reads CASSQTDMYTEAFF. In DNA form, the CDR3 reads TGCGCCAGCAGCCAGACAGATATGTATACTGAAGCTTTCTTT.

The rearrangement links TRBV3-1 to TRBJ1-1, with no clear D. The CDR3 has 11 residues. Trimming took 3 bases from V and 5 from J, leaving 4 bases between them. CDR1 LGHDT and CDR2 YNNKEL come from the germline V gene (reference sequence). The CDR3 here is CASSHHTEAFF. Written as DNA, the CDR3 is TGTGCCAGCAGCCACCATACTGAAGCTTTCTTT.

This clonotype was picked up many times. The chain couples TRBV12-3 or TRBV12-4 to TRBJ1-4, with 8 bases matching TRBD1. Trimming at V came to 6 bases and at J to 8 bases, leaving 8 bases not matched to a gene. CDR3 length: 14 amino acids. CDR3 loop: CASRTGVNSEKLFF. In DNA form, the CDR3 reads TGTGCCAGCAGGACAGGGGTCAACTCCGAAAAACTGTTTTTT.

This clonotype was seen a handful of times. The chain employs TRBV6-2 or TRBV6-3 and TRBJ2-2, with 8 bases fitting TRBD2. Germline V gene data show CDR1 as MNHEY and CDR2 as SVGEGT. CDR3 size: 16 residues. Germline trimming cut 6 bases from V and 0 bases from J; bases unmatched to any gene: 6. The CDR3 is CASRKNGGANTGELFF. The DNA for the CDR3 is TGTGCCAGCAGAAAAAACGGGGGGGCGAACACCGGGGAGCTGTTTTTT.

This clonotype has at least ten counts. This rearrangement joins TRBV12-3 or TRBV12-4 to TRBJ2-2, with no clear D. Between the trimmed V and J ends, which lost 6 bases and 3 bases, there was a span of 11 bases. This CDR3 comprises 14 residues. The CDR3 loop reads CASRKVGDTGELFF. In DNA, the CDR3 is TGTGCCAGCAGGAAGGTGGGCGACACCGGGGAGCTGTTTTTT.

The chain is built from TRBV6-2 or TRBV6-3 and TRBJ2-7; TRBD1 is a possible D gene (5 bases). The CDR3 has 14 amino acids. Germline-derived CDR1 and CDR2 are MNHEY and SVGEGT. With 4 bases removed from V and 2 bases from J, the gap between germline ends came to 12 bases. The CDR3 region has the DNA TGTGCCAGCAGTTCCAGGGTTTCGGCCTACGAGCAGTACTTC. It is translated as CASSSRVSAYEQYF.

This clonotype appeared many times. The chain employs TRBV5-1 and TRBJ2-7; D may be TRBD1 (5 bases). Trimming took off 0 bases at V and 4 bases at J, with 8 bases between the two ends. Germline V gives CDR1 SGHRS, CDR2 YFSETQ. The CDR3 is made up of 13 amino acids. The CDR3 loop reads CASSLVRTYEQYF. The CDR3 region has the DNA TGCGCCAGCAGCTTGGTCAGGACATACGAGCAGTACTTC. The full variable domain, with the rest looked up from reference TRBV5-1 and TRBJ2-7, is KAGVTQTPRYLIKTRGQQVTLSCSPISGHRSVSWYQQTPGQGLQFLFEYFSETQRNKGNFPGRFSGRQFSNSRSEMNVSTLELGDSALYLCASSLVRTYEQYFGPGTRLTVT.

This clonotype was observed many times. This sequence joins TRBV6-2 or TRBV6-3 and TRBJ1-5, with D tentatively TRBD1 (5 bases). V lost 5 bases, J lost 4 bases, and 9 bases lay in between. Per germline, CDR1 MNHEY and CDR2 SVGEGT. CDR3 length equals 13 residues. The CDR3 DNA follows: TGTGCCAGCAGTCGGGACCTTAATCAGCCCCAGCATTTT. Translated, it gives CASSRDLNQPQHF.

This clonotype was counted only a few times. The chain links TRBV12-3 or TRBV12-4 to TRBJ2-5; 9 positions match TRBD1. The CDR3 sequence is 15 residues long. Trimming took 2 bases from V and 3 from J; bases not matched to a gene: 4. Written as DNA, the CDR3 is TGTGCCAGCAGTTTAATGACAGGGGGTGAAGAGACCCAGTACTTC. It encodes CASSLMTGGEETQYF.

There are a few counts of this clonotype. The chain carries TRBV6-2 or TRBV6-3 and TRBJ2-3; D gene ambiguous. The CDR3 consists of 17 residues. The germline CDR1 and CDR2 sequences are MNHEY and SVGEGT. Trimming pared 7 bases from V and 0 bases from J, leaving 20 bases between. The CDR3 nucleotides are TGTGCCAGCACACTACTCAGTGGGTTTTCTAGCACAGATACGCAGTATTTT. Protein sequence: CASTLLSGFSSTDTQYF.

The J gene is TRBJ2-7, the V gene TRBV28; D possibly corresponds to TRBD2 (6 bases). Germline CDR1 MDHEN, CDR2 SYDVKM. The CDR3 has 14 amino acids. V lost 5 bases and J 3 bases, leaving 14 bases between the germline ends. The CDR3 DNA sequence: TGTGCCAGCAGTCCGCGGGACGGGCTCTACGAGCAGTACGTC. Translating gives CASSPRDGLYEQYV.

This chain uses TRBV7-9 with TRBJ1-4, with D unclear. This CDR3 is 17 amino acids long. Per germline, CDR1 SEHNR and CDR2 FQNEAQ (reference sequence). Between the trimmed V and J ends, which lost 2 bases and 4 bases, there was a span of 17 bases. CDR3 protein: CASSLLPGNPRNEKLFF. CDR3 bases: TGTGCCAGCAGCTTATTACCGGGAAATCCCCGTAATGAAAAACTGTTTTTT.

This clonotype has only a few counts. The chain recombines TRBV7-6 with TRBJ2-2, with 7 bases that match TRBD2. Germline values: CDR1 SGHVS, CDR2 FNYEAQ. The CDR3 length is 16 residues. J gave up 6 bases and V 0 bases, and 7 bases lay outside the gene matches. CDR3 loop: CASSLAGGSPAGELFF. The CDR3 DNA sequence: TGTGCCAGCAGCTTAGCCGGGGGGAGTCCCGCCGGGGAGCTGTTTTTT.

The sample holds many counts of this clonotype. V and J are TRBV29-1 and TRBJ1-3, with D maybe TRBD1 (5 bases). Trimming removed 4 bases from V and 2 bases from J, with 9 bases in between. Per the germline V gene, CDR1 is SQVTM and CDR2 is ANQGSEA. The CDR3 is made up of 13 amino acids. CDR3 nucleotide sequence: TGCAGCGTTGCCCAGGGAGCTGGAAACACCATATATTTT. The encoded protein is CSVAQGAGNTIYF.

This clonotype was seen many times. V is TRBV6-5 and J is TRBJ1-4; no firm D call. CDR1 MNHEY and CDR2 SVGAGI come from the germline V gene. V gave up 7 bases and J gave up 9 bases, with 12 bases separating them. The CDR3 sequence is 12 residues long. CDR3 nucleotides: TGTGCCAGCACTAATGGGGTTCAAAAACTGTTTTTT. Encoded protein: CASTNGVQKLFF.

As DNA, the CDR3 is TGTGCCAGCGTACCCGGGACAGGGGACGGTGAGCAGTTCTTC. Translated: CASVPGTGDGEQFF. V is TRBV27 and J is TRBJ2-1; 10 nucleotides align to TRBD1. This CDR3 region has 14 residues. V dropped 8 bases and J dropped 9; count of bases not matched to a gene: 10. Germline CDR1 MNHEY, CDR2 SMNVEV (reference sequence).

This clonotype was counted between two and nine times. This chain links TRBV14 with TRBJ1-1; no clear D. Per the germline V gene, CDR1 is SGHDN and CDR2 is FVKESK. V lost 5 bases to trimming and J lost 2 bases, with 15 bases between them. CDR3 length: 15 amino acids. Written as DNA, the CDR3 is TGTGCCAGCAGCGATTCCATCCAGCAAAACACTGAAGCTTTCTTT. It encodes CASSDSIQQNTEAFF.

This clonotype was detected only a few times. One end of the junction varies from germline; a read error may be responsible. The chain is built from TRBV27 and TRBJ2-1; 9 positions agree with TRBD1. This CDR3 is 15 amino acids long. Germline V gives CDR1 MNHEY, CDR2 SMNVEV (reference sequence). In DNA, the CDR3 is TGTGCCAGCAGTGTACCGGGACAGGGTTACATTGAGCAGTTCTTC. Encoded protein: CASSVPGQGYIEQFF.

This clonotype was counted a few times. This sequence joins TRBV11-1 and TRBJ1-1; a weak D match, TRBD1 (5 bases). CDR1 is SGHAT and CDR2 is FQDESV in the germline V gene (reference sequence). V was clipped by 5 bases and J by 1 base, with 26 bases between them. The CDR3 totals 19 residues. CDR3 bases: TGTGCCAGCAGCGGACGCCCAGGGAGGGCAAACAGCCCGAACACTGAAGCTTTCTTT. It translates to CASSGRPGRANSPNTEAFF.

The chain uses TRBV5-1 and TRBJ1-1, with D possibly matching TRBD1 (6 bases). This CDR3 region has 16 residues. V lost 1 base and J 3 bases, leaving 16 bases between the germline ends. The V gene's germline CDR1 is SGHRS and CDR2 YFSETQ. CDR3 DNA sequence: TGCGCCAGCAGCTTGTCCAGGGGCGTGTTGGACACTGAAGCTTTCTTT. This codes for CASSLSRGVLDTEAFF.

The genes are TRBV11-2 and TRBJ2-2; TRBD1 aligns across 7 bases. Per germline, CDR1 SGHAT and CDR2 FQNNGV. The V gene end was trimmed by 5 bases and the J gene end by 2 bases; junction bases not matched to a gene: 8. This CDR3 is 16 amino acids long. The CDR3 DNA reads TGTGCCAGCAGCCCATACAGGGGCGGTAACACCGGGGAGCTGTTTTTT. Residues: CASSPYRGGNTGELFF.

V gene TRBV19 combines with J gene TRBJ2-1, with TRBD2 identical over 9 bases. The CDR3 is made up of 16 amino acids. V lost 7 bases to trimming and J lost 10 bases; unmatched junction nucleotides: 17. Germline-derived CDR1 and CDR2 are LNHDA and SQIVND (reference sequence). CDR3 region: CASNFGLATGAGEQFF. The CDR3 coding sequence is TGTGCCAGTAATTTTGGACTAGCGACGGGAGCAGGCGAGCAGTTCTTC.

The CDR3 protein is CSVEVRPEHYGYTF. In DNA form, the CDR3 reads TGCAGCGTTGAAGTAAGGCCAGAACACTATGGCTACACCTTC. V is TRBV29-1 and J is TRBJ1-2, with D unresolved. Germline V gene sequence: CDR1 SQVTM, CDR2 ANQGSEA. This CDR3 has 14 amino acids. V lost 1 base and J 3 bases, leaving 12 bases between the germline ends.

J is TRBJ1-2 and V is TRBV5-1; D is ambiguous. V was trimmed by 0 bases and J by 5 bases, leaving 11 bases between them. CDR1 is SGHRS and CDR2 is YFSETQ in the germline V gene. CDR3 length: 14 residues. The CDR3 region is CASSLGTDIYGYTF. CDR3 bases: TGCGCCAGCAGCTTGGGTACCGACATTTATGGCTACACCTTC.

This clonotype appeared many times. The CDR3 DNA reads as TGCAGCGTTGGTCAGGAGCGGACCCCCTACGAGCAGTACTTC. This encodes CSVGQERTPYEQYF. The gene calls are TRBV29-1 and TRBJ2-7, with a possible D match to TRBD2 (5 bases). Germline V CDR1 and CDR2: SQVTM, ANQGSEA. Between the trimmed V and J ends, which lost 4 bases and 2 bases, there was a span of 15 bases. CDR3 length: 14 residues.

This clonotype was picked up many times. The rearrangement uses TRBV6-6 and TRBJ2-5; 9 nucleotides match TRBD2. V lost 2 bases to trimming and J lost 5 bases; unmatched junction nucleotides: 0. CDR3 length: 13 amino acids. Per the germline V gene, CDR1 is MNHNY and CDR2 is SVGAGI (reference sequence). Here the CDR3 reads CASSYAGGETQYF. DNA of the CDR3: TGTGCCAGCAGTTACGCGGGAGGGGAGACCCAGTACTTC.

The chain uses TRBV5-1 and TRBJ2-2; perhaps D is TRBD1 or TRBD2 (5 bases each). Trimming took off 0 bases at V and 6 bases at J, with 12 bases between the two ends. CDR1 and CDR2 (germline): SGHRS, YFSETQ. The CDR3 runs to 15 residues. In nucleotides, the CDR3 is TGCGCCAGCAGCTTGGCCTCTGGGGACCCCGGGGAGCTGTTTTTT. Encoded protein: CASSLASGDPGELFF.

This clonotype was observed many times. The rearrangement uses TRBV14 and TRBJ2-1; 8 positions agree with TRBD2. From germline, CDR1 is SGHDN and CDR2 FVKESK. The ends lost 1 base at V and 3 bases at J; junction bases unmatched: 5. The CDR3 totals 16 residues. Written as DNA, the CDR3 is TGTGCCAGCAGCCAAGTTAGCGGGGTGAACTACAATGAGCAGTTCTTC. It yields the protein CASSQVSGVNYNEQFF. Using reference TRBV14 and TRBJ2-1 for the parts outside the CDR3, the full variable domain is EAGVTQFPSHSVIEKGQTVTLRCDPISGHDNLYWYRRVMGKEIKFLLHFVKESKQDESGMPNNRFLAERTGGTYSTLKVQPAELEDSGVYFCASSQVSGVNYNEQFFGPGTRLTVL.

This chain links TRBV11-3 with TRBJ2-3; 11 bases agree with TRBD2. The J segment lost 0 bases and the V segment lost 5 bases, leaving 10 bases of the junction unmatched. The CDR3 totals 18 residues. Germline CDR1 and CDR2: SGHNT and YENEEA. Here the CDR3 reads CASSLLRTSGFSTDTQYF. CDR3 DNA: TGTGCCAGCAGCCTTCTTCGGACTAGCGGGTTTAGCACAGATACGCAGTATTTT.